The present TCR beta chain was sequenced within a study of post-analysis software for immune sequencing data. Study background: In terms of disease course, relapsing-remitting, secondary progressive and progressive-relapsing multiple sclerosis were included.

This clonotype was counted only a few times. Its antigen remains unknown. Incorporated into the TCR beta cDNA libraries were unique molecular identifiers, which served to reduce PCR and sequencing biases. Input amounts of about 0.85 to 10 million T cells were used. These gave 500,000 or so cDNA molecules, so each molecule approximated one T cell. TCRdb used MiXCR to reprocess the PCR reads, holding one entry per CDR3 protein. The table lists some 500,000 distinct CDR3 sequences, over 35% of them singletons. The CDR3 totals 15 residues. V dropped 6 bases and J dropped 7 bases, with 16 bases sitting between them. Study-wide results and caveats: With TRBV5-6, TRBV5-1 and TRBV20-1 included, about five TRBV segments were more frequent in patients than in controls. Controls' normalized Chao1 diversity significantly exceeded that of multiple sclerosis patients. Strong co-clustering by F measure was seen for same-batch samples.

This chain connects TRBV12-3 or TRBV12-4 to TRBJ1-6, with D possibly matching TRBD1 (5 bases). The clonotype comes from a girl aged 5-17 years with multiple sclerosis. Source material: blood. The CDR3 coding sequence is TGTGCCAGCAGGGGTGGAGGCAGGGTGAATTCACCCCTCCACTTT. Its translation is CASRGGGRVNSPLHF.